A selection of T cell receptor beta chains follows, all from one sample in a study of cytomegalovirus exposure and HLA in healthy donors. The table came from immunoSEQ multiplex PCR; TCRdb's copy has only in-frame clones and leaves some out. The sample shows roughly 120,000 clones, 60% to 85% of them seen only once. The sequencing sample was made of PBMCs. All receptors come from a woman between 40 and 55 years old in good health and CMV-seropositive. CDR3s include the opening cysteine and the closing phenylalanine or tryptophan. The D gene is left open where the match is weak. Some rows have no size entry. The others give once, few or many, or a class for an expanded clone.

V gene	D gene	clone size	J gene	CDR3 DNA	CDR3 protein
TRBV4-1	-	-	TRBJ2-2	TGCGCCAGCAGCCAAGATCCTAGCCTCCAGGGGGAGCTGTTTTTT	CASSQDPSLQGELFF
TRBV7-2	TRBD1	few	TRBJ1-2	TGTGCCAGCAGCCCCGGGACAGGGGTCCAGGGCTACACCTTC	CASSPGTGVQGYTF
TRBV5-6	TRBD2	-	TRBJ2-3	TGTGCCAGCAGCTCGGTGCGGGAGGGCTGGGAAGATACGCAGTATTTT	CASSSVREGWEDTQYF
TRBV18	-	-	TRBJ1-3	TGTGCCAGCTCACCAACAAGACAGGACGGAAACACCATATATTTT	CASSPTRQDGNTIYF
TRBV4-1	-	-	TRBJ1-4	TGCGCCAGCAGCCAAGTCCCCCCGGGGGGCGAGGGGCTGTTTTTT	CASSQVPPGGEGLFF
TRBV19	-	-	TRBJ2-7	TGTGCCAGTACCCCGGGACTCCCCTACGAGCAGTACTTC	CASTPGLPYEQYF
TRBV7-2	-	-	TRBJ1-6	TGTGCCAGCAGCTTAGCTAGCTCTGCGGGGCCCCTCCACTTT	CASSLASSAGPLHF
TRBV6-1	-	-	TRBJ2-7	TGTGCCAGCAGTGAACGGATGGAGGAGCAGTACTTC	CASSERMEEQYF
TRBV4-2	-	once	TRBJ2-5	TGTGCCAGCAGCCAAGGGTGGAGCCGCCAAGAGACCCAGTACTTC	CASSQGWSRQETQYF
TRBV7-6	-	-	TRBJ2-5	TGTGCCAGCAGCTTAGAGTGGCAAATCCAAGAGACCCAGTACTTC	CASSLEWQIQETQYF
TRBV7-9	-	-	TRBJ1-1	TGTGCCAGCAGCTTAGTGGTGGGGCACACTGAAGCTTTCTTT	CASSLVVGHTEAFF
TRBV6-5	-	-	TRBJ1-1	TGTGCCAGCAGAGTTGACTGGGTGAACACTGAAGCTTTCTTT	CASRVDWVNTEAFF
TRBV5-1	-	-	TRBJ2-1	TGCGCCAGCAGCTCCGCCGCAGGGATCACCTACAATGAGCAGTTCTTC	CASSSAAGITYNEQFF
TRBV27	TRBD1	-	TRBJ1-3	TGTGCCAGCAGTGAGACAGGGCACCCAGGTTTTAGTGGTCCTGGAAACACCATATATTTT	CASSETGHPGFSGPGNTIYF
TRBV7-9	-	once	TRBJ2-1	TGTGCCAGCAGCTTAGCAGGGGCCTCCTACAATGAGCAGTTCTTC	CASSLAGASYNEQFF